This passage covers 9 T cell receptor beta chains from one sample sequenced in a study of T cell responses to AZD1222 COVID-19 vaccine (dated by TCRdb to the early 2020s). Library prep was done by the immunoSEQ multiplex PCR assay. TCRdb stores this immuneACCESS table with in-frame sequences only. Part of the clones is absent; in the studies checked, under half of the shortfall reflects unresolved V genes, and no reason is known for the rest. Across this sample there are about 120,000 clones, with 70% to 90% seen only once. The ten largest clonotypes hold approximately 2.4% of the sample. What the time point label conveys for this sample: baseline before first vaccination. The sample was peripheral blood, taken on day 0 of AZD1222 vaccination. The receptors stem from an adult in good health.

The chain links TRBV5-1 to TRBJ2-7; D unclear. Germline V gene sequence: CDR1 SGHRS, CDR2 YFSETQ. With 5 bases removed from V and 1 base from J, the gap between germline ends came to 13 bases. The CDR3 totals 14 residues. CDR3 nucleotides: TGCGCCAGCAGATTCCTAACATTTTCCTACGAGCAGTACTTC. Its translation: CASRFLTFSYEQYF.

The rearrangement uses TRBV15 and TRBJ1-1; perhaps TRBD1 as D (5 bases). Germline CDR1 LNHNV, CDR2 YYDKDF (reference sequence). The V and J ends lost 4 bases and 5 bases respectively, with 11 bases between them. The CDR3 extends over 13 amino acids. The CDR3: CATSTAGGTEAFF. CDR3 sequence (DNA): TGTGCCACCAGCACAGCCGGGGGAACTGAAGCTTTCTTT. Complete variable domain (other parts from reference TRBV15 and TRBJ1-1): DAMVIQNPRYQVTQFGKPVTLSCSQTLNHNVMYWYQQKSSQAPKLLFHYYDKDFNNEADTPDNFQSRRPNTSFCFLDIRSPGLGDTAMYLCATSTAGGTEAFFGQGTRLTVV.

This clone was counted a few times. V usage is TRBV6-1 and J usage is TRBJ2-4, with D perhaps matching TRBD2 (5 bases). Germline V gene sequence: CDR1 MNHNS, CDR2 SASEGT. This CDR3 contains 14 residues. Trimming took 0 bases from V and 5 from J, leaving 8 bases between them. The CDR3 bases are TGTGCCAGCAGTGAAGCCGGGATCCAAAACATTCAGTACTTC. Its protein product is CASSEAGIQNIQYF.

The sample holds a few counts of this clone. The rearrangement links TRBV9 to TRBJ2-2; 10 nucleotides match TRBD1. Trimming took 6 bases from V and 7 from J; bases not matched to a gene: 9. CDR1 is SGDLS, CDR2 YYNGEE, per germline. The CDR3 runs 15 residues. The CDR3 loop is CASNGQGGFGGELFF. CDR3 in DNA: TGTGCCAGCAATGGACAGGGGGGTTTTGGCGGGGAGCTGTTTTTT.

This clone was found a few times. The CDR3 loop is CASSPSGNRGPVEQYF. The DNA of the CDR3 is TGTGCCAGCTCACCGTCCGGAAACAGGGGACCAGTCGAGCAGTACTTC. J is TRBJ2-7 and V is TRBV18; TRBD1 agrees at 7 bases. This CDR3 spans 16 amino acids. Germline CDR1 reads KGHSH; CDR2 reads LQKENI. The V gene end was trimmed by 3 bases and the J gene end by 6 bases; junction bases not matched to a gene: 14. Using reference TRBV18 and TRBJ2-7 for the parts outside the CDR3, the full variable domain is NAGVMQNPRHLVRRRGQEARLRCSPMKGHSHVYWYRQLPEEGLKFMVYLQKENIIDESGMPKERFSAEFPKEGPSILRIQQVVRGDSAAYFCASSPSGNRGPVEQYFGPGTRLTVT.

The rearrangement links TRBV30 to TRBJ2-2; TRBD2 is a possible D gene (5 bases). Between the trimmed V and J ends, which lost 4 bases and 1 base, there was a span of 10 bases. The germline gives CDR1 GTSNPN, CDR2 SVGIG (reference sequence). This CDR3 spans 14 amino acids. The CDR3 loop reads CAWKGGRNTGELFF. DNA of the CDR3: TGTGCCTGGAAAGGAGGACGGAACACCGGGGAGCTGTTTTTT.

The chain employs TRBV12-3 or TRBV12-4 and TRBJ1-2; D might be TRBD1 (5 bases). V was cut by 6 bases and J by 4 bases, with 6 bases left in between. The CDR3 covers 11 residues. CDR3 nucleotide sequence: TGTGCCAGCAGGACAGCCTATGGCTACACCTTC. Residues: CASRTAYGYTF.

V usage is TRBV3-1 (or the pseudogene TRBV3-2) and J usage is TRBJ2-6; D ambiguous. The germline V and J ends were trimmed by 1 base and 0 bases, with 4 bases remaining between them. CDR1 and CDR2 (germline): LGHDT, YNNKEL (reference sequence). CDR3 length: 15 residues. CDR3: CASSQGFSGANVLTF. CDR3 bases: TGTGCCAGCAGCCAAGGGTTCTCTGGGGCCAACGTCCTGACTTTC.

The chain carries TRBV2 and TRBJ1-5; the D gene is possibly TRBD1 (6 bases). The CDR3 is made up of 13 amino acids. V was clipped by 6 bases and J by 6 bases, with 12 bases between them. Germline CDR1 is SNHLY and CDR2 is FYNNEI. The CDR3 region is CASRLTGPQPQHF. CDR3 nucleotide sequence: TGTGCCAGCAGGTTAACAGGGCCTCAGCCCCAGCATTTT.